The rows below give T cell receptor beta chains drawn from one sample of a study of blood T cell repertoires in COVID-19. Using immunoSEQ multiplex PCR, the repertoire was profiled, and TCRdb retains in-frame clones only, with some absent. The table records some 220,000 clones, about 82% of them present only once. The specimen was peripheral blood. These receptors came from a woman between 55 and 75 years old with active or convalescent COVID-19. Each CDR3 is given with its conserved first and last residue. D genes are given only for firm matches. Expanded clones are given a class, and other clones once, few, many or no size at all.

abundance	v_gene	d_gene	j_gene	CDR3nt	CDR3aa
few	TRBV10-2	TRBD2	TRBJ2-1	TGCGCCAGCAGTGGACTAGCGGAGCGGGGGCAGTTCTTC	CASSGLAERGQFF
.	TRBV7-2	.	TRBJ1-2	TGTGCCAGCAGTCTTGACAGGTTCTATGGCTACACCTTC	CASSLDRFYGYTF
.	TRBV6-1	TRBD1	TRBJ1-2	TGTGCCAGCAGTGAAGCAGCTTATCCGGGACAGGGGAACTATGGCTACACCTTC	CASSEAAYPGQGNYGYTF
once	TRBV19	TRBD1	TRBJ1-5	TGTGCCAGTAGGTTTAGGACAGGGGGGGGTCAGCCCCAGCATTTT	CASRFRTGGGQPQHF
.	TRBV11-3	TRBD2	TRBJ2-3	TGTGCCAGCAGCCCCAGCGGGGGACCTCGAGATACGCAGTATTTT	CASSPSGGPRDTQYF
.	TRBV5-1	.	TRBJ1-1	TGCGCCAGCAGACCCAGTTGGGGAGGAAGCACTGAAGCTTTCTTT	CASRPSWGGSTEAFF
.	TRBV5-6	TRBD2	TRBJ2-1	TGTGCCAGCAGCTTGGGCCTAGCGGGAGTTAGGTCCTACAATGAGCAGTTCTTC	CASSLGLAGVRSYNEQFF
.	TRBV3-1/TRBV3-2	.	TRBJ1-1	TGTGCCAGCAGCCAAGAGGTGCGGAGTATGAACACTGAAGCTTTCTTT	CASSQEVRSMNTEAFF
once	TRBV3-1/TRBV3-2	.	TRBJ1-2	TGTGCCAGCAGCCAAGGAAGCTACTATGGCTACACCTTC	CASSQGSYYGYTF
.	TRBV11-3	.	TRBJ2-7	TGTGCCAGCAGCCCCCCGAGCTACGAGCAGTACTTC	CASSPPSYEQYF
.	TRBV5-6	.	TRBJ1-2	TGTGCCAGCAGCTTGACATCTTTCGGCTACACCTTC	CASSLTSFGYTF
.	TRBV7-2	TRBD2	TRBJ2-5	TGTGCCAGCAGCTTAGCCCTTAGCGGGGGGCCCCAAGAGACCCAGTACTTC	CASSLALSGGPQETQYF
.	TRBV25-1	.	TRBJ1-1	TGTGCCAGCAGTGGGGCGGGGGGAATGAACACTGAAGCTTTCTTT	CASSGAGGMNTEAFF
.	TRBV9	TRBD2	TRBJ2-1	TGTGCCAGCAGCGCTAGCGGGAACAATGAGCAGTTCTTC	CASSASGNNEQFF
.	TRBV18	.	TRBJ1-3	TGTGCCAGCTCAGACTCGGGGGGAGCTGGAAACACCATATATTTT	CASSDSGGAGNTIYF
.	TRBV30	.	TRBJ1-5	TGTGCCTGGAGAGAAAAAGGGGGAGGGCAGCCCCAGCATTTT	CAWREKGGGQPQHF
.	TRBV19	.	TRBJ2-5	TGTGCCAGTAGTATACGCAGGGGTGCATGGGAGACCCAGTACTTC	CASSIRRGAWETQYF
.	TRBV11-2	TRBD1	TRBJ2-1	TGTGCCAGCAGCTTTCGGACAGGGAACTACAATGAGCAGTTCTTC	CASSFRTGNYNEQFF
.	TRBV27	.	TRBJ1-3	TGTGCCAGCAGGGCCAGGACTCTCTCGTATTTT	CASRARTLSYF
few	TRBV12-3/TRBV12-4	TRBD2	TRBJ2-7	TGTGCCAGCAGCGCGGGGGGAACGAACGAGCAGTACTTC	CASSAGGTNEQYF
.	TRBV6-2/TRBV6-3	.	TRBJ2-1	TGTGCCAGCAGTTACTCGATGTCCGCCAGGGGCAATGAGCAGTTCTTC	CASSYSMSARGNEQFF
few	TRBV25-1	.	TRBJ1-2	TGTGCCAGCAGTGGCAGGGGTGAGGGCTATGGCTACACCTTC	CASSGRGEGYGYTF